The clone carrying this T cell receptor beta chain appeared once. This specimen belongs to a study of blood T cell repertoires in COVID-19. Sequencing used immunoSEQ multiplex PCR; TCRdb keeps in-frame clones, though not all of them. The sample has 90,000 to 130,000 clones, roughly 85% seen once; the top ten hold 2% to 2.5%. Germline V gene data show CDR1 as SNHLY and CDR2 as FYNNEI. V shed 7 bases and J 5 bases; nucleotides not matched to a gene: 9. CDR3 size: 16 residues. The sequence was collected from a human donor in a cohort sampled during active COVID-19. V is TRBV2 and J is TRBJ2-1; 12 bases agree with TRBD2. The sample was peripheral blood. CDR3 loop: CASTDGSSGRDNEQFF. The DNA of the CDR3 is TGTGCCAGCACCGACGGTTCTAGCGGGAGGGACAATGAGCAGTTCTTC.